These 8 T cell receptor beta chains were all obtained from the same sample, sequenced in a study of cytomegalovirus exposure and HLA in healthy donors. PCR used 60 Vbeta primers and 13 Jbeta primers. The assay was immunoSEQ multiplex PCR, and TCRdb's table has in-frame clones only and misses some. The repertoire holds approximately 100,000 clones, 76% seen once, with about 4% in the top ten. The sample comprised PBMCs. The receptors were gathered from a woman aged 45-65 years in good health and CMV-seropositive.

This chain links TRBV7-6 with TRBJ1-2; D gene uncertain. Trimming cost V 6 bases and J 2 bases, with 10 bases left between them. The CDR3 consists of 13 residues. Germline lookup yields CDR1 SGHVS and CDR2 FNYEAQ. The CDR3 DNA follows: TGTGCCAGCAGTCGACACGAGAACTATGGCTACACCTTC. Protein: CASSRHENYGYTF. Full variable domain (missing parts from reference TRBV7-6 and TRBJ1-2): GAGVSQSPRYKVTKRGQDVALRCDPISGHVSLYWYRQALGQGPEFLTYFNYEAQQDKSGLPNDRFSAERPEGSISTLTIQRTEQRDSAMYRCASSRHENYGYTFGSGTRLTVV.

V and J are TRBV11-2 and TRBJ1-3; 8 bases align to TRBD1. Germline lookup yields CDR1 SGHAT and CDR2 FQNNGV. CDR3 length: 15 residues. The ends lost 1 base at V and 4 bases at J; junction bases unmatched: 3. The CDR3 DNA sequence: TGTGCCAGCAGCTTAGGGACAGGGCTGGGAAACACCATATATTTT. Its protein is CASSLGTGLGNTIYF.

This clone was recorded only once. The chain links TRBV5-1 to TRBJ2-3, with 9 bases matching TRBD1. J was trimmed by 3 bases and V by 2 bases; bases with no gene match: 4. Germline assignment: CDR1 SGHRS and CDR2 YFSETQ. This CDR3 is 15 amino acids long. The CDR3 spells CASSFRGQGTDTQYF. The CDR3 DNA reads as TGCGCCAGCAGCTTTCGGGGACAGGGTACAGATACGCAGTATTTT.

V usage is TRBV9 and J usage is TRBJ2-5, with D uncertain. Germline V gene lookup returns CDR1 SGDLS and CDR2 YYNGEE. V gave up 0 bases and J gave up 3 bases, with 9 bases separating them. The CDR3 spans 14 residues. CDR3 nucleotides: TGTGCCAGCAGCGTAGGGTACAGCAAAGAGACCCAGTACTTC. It translates to CASSVGYSKETQYF.

This chain connects TRBV5-5 to TRBJ1-2; D remains ambiguous. The CDR3 totals 16 residues. The V end lost 5 bases, the J end lost 0 bases, and 17 bases lay between the germline ends. Germline assignment: CDR1 SGHKS and CDR2 YYEKEE (reference sequence). CDR3 coding DNA: TGTGCCAGCAGTCTGGCGGGCGGTAGCGCTAACTATGGCTACACCTTC. It translates to CASSLAGGSANYGYTF.

The rearrangement links TRBV5-6 to TRBJ1-1; 9 positions agree with TRBD1. Germline lookup yields CDR1 SGHDT and CDR2 YYEEEE. The CDR3 runs 13 residues. Germline trimming cut 4 bases from V and 6 bases from J; bases unmatched to any gene: 4. As DNA, the CDR3 is TGTGCCAGCAGCCGGGACAGGGTGCCTGAAGCTTTCTTT. Amino acid sequence: CASSRDRVPEAFF. The whole variable domain, remainder taken from reference TRBV5-6 and TRBJ1-1, is DAGVTQSPTHLIKTRGQQVTLRCSPKSGHDTVSWYQQALGQGPQFIFQYYEEEERQRGNFPDRFSGHQFPNYSSELNVNALLLGDSALYLCASSRDRVPEAFFGQGTRLTVV.

A few counts support this clone. V and J are TRBV27 and TRBJ1-2, with 10 bases lining up with TRBD1. V lost 0 bases to trimming and J lost 8 bases; unmatched junction nucleotides: 6. The CDR3 is made up of 15 amino acids. The germline V gene encodes CDR1 MNHEY and CDR2 SMNVEV (reference sequence). The CDR3 DNA follows: TGTGCCAGCAGTTTATCGGACAGGGGGAATTGGGGCTACACCTTC. Encoded protein: CASSLSDRGNWGYTF.

This chain links TRBV6-1 with TRBJ1-2; possible D gene TRBD1, 6 bases. CDR1 is MNHNS and CDR2 is SASEGT in the germline V gene. V dropped 6 bases and J dropped 4 bases, with 18 bases sitting between them. This CDR3 region has 15 residues. DNA of the CDR3: TGTGCCAGCAGGAGGGGGGGTTCCTGGGGCTATGGCTACACCTTC. Translation: CASRRGGSWGYGYTF.